A selection of T cell receptor beta chains follows, all from one sample in a study of PD-L1 blockade in urothelial cancer. TCRdb's table, derived via immunoSEQ multiplex PCR, lists solely in-frame clones and lacks some. In the table there are approximately 37,000 clones, around 88% of which are singletons. The specimen comprised PBMCs, sampled around atezolizumab (anti-PD-L1) treatment. Source of these receptors: a man between 60 and 75 years old with urothelial cancer. CDR3s include the opening cysteine and the closing phenylalanine or tryptophan. The D gene is left open where the match is weak. Only part of the rows carry a size: once, few, many, or a class if the clone is expanded.

clone size	J gene	V gene	D gene	CDR3 protein	CDR3 DNA
.	TRBJ2-3	TRBV7-8	TRBD2	CASSFQTSGGPDTQYF	TGTGCCAGCAGCTTCCAGACTAGCGGGGGCCCAGATACGCAGTATTTT
.	TRBJ2-1	TRBV7-9	.	CASSYNYNEQFF	TGTGCCAGCAGCTACAACTATAATGAGCAGTTCTTC
.	TRBJ2-2	TRBV28	.	CASAPGDKNTGELFF	TGTGCCAGCGCTCCAGGCGATAAGAACACCGGGGAGCTGTTTTTT
.	TRBJ2-5	TRBV6-6	TRBD2	CASSFRSGGAETQYF	TGTGCCAGCAGTTTCAGGAGCGGGGGGGCAGAGACCCAGTACTTC
.	TRBJ2-2	TRBV11-2	TRBD2	CASRVSGGTGELFF	TGTGCCAGCCGAGTGAGCGGGGGTACCGGGGAGCTGTTTTTT
.	TRBJ1-5	TRBV19	TRBD1	CASSGAGGRTQPQHF	TGTGCCAGTAGTGGGGCAGGGGGCAGGACTCAGCCCCAGCATTTT
few	TRBJ1-2	TRBV20-1	.	CSARDFPGYTF	TGCAGTGCTAGAGATTTTCCAGGCTACACCTTC
.	TRBJ1-2	TRBV5-1	.	CASREDRILNYGYTF	TGCGCCAGCAGGGAGGACAGAATCCTTAACTATGGCTACACCTTC
.	TRBJ2-3	TRBV6-1	.	CASSVVYTDTQYF	TGTGCCAGCAGTGTAGTATACACAGATACGCAGTATTTT
few	TRBJ1-1	TRBV30	TRBD1	CATDRGEAEAFF	TGTGCCACAGACAGGGGGGAAGCTGAAGCTTTCTTT
.	TRBJ2-7	TRBV7-9	TRBD1	CASSSPDRGRPYEQYF	TGTGCCAGCAGCTCCCCGGACAGGGGGAGACCCTACGAGCAGTACTTC
.	TRBJ1-3	TRBV4-1	.	CASSQGLVSGNTIYF	TGCGCCAGCAGCCAAGGACTCGTCTCTGGAAACACCATATATTTT
.	TRBJ2-7	TRBV7-9	.	CASSLGQFYEQYF	TGTGCCAGCAGCTTAGGACAGTTCTACGAGCAGTACTTC
.	TRBJ2-1	TRBV28	.	CASKIGGYEQFF	TGTGCCAGCAAGATTGGCGGCTATGAGCAGTTCTTC
.	TRBJ1-2	TRBV11-2	.	CASSLGPQNYGYTF	TGTGCCAGCAGCTTAGGTCCTCAGAACTATGGCTACACCTTC
.	TRBJ2-2	TRBV28	.	CASSLEFPNTGELFF	TGTGCCAGCAGCCTTGAGTTTCCGAACACCGGGGAGCTGTTTTTT
.	TRBJ2-7	TRBV28	.	CASSLQGGSYEQYF	TGTGCCAGCAGTCTCCAGGGCGGCTCCTACGAGCAGTACTTC
.	TRBJ1-2	TRBV5-4	TRBD1	CASSAYRGAYGYTF	TGTGCCAGCAGCGCCTACAGGGGAGCCTATGGCTACACCTTC
.	TRBJ2-5	TRBV6-1	TRBD2	CASSELSGGPTQYF	TGTGCCAGCAGTGAACTGAGCGGGGGGCCAACCCAGTACTTC
.	TRBJ1-2	TRBV28	.	CASSSPGGGEGYGYTF	TGTGCCAGCAGCTCTCCGGGGGGGGGCGAGGGCTATGGCTACACCTTC
few	TRBJ2-3	TRBV10-3	TRBD2	CAISAGAGGTDTQYF	TGTGCCATCAGCGCCGGGGCGGGGGGCACAGATACGCAGTATTTT
.	TRBJ2-4	TRBV29-1	.	CSVEDLLAKNIQYF	TGCAGCGTTGAAGATCTTCTAGCCAAAAACATTCAGTACTTC
.	TRBJ2-1	TRBV9	.	CASSVVRADEQFF	TGTGCCAGCAGCGTAGTGAGAGCTGATGAGCAGTTCTTC
.	TRBJ1-2	TRBV9	TRBD1	CASSPWQGASYGYTF	TGTGCCAGCAGCCCCTGGCAGGGGGCTAGCTATGGCTACACCTTC
once	TRBJ1-2	TRBV28	.	CASSFSRGGYTF	TGTGCCAGCAGTTTCAGTAGGGGTGGCTACACCTTC
once	TRBJ2-1	TRBV21-1	.	CASRGQGLLSYNEQFF	TGTGCCAGCAGGGGGCAGGGACTGCTCTCCTACAATGAGCAGTTCTTC
.	TRBJ2-2	TRBV19	TRBD2	CASKGLAGVSGELFF	TGTGCCAGTAAGGGACTAGCGGGGGTGTCCGGGGAGCTGTTTTTT
.	TRBJ2-2	TRBV9	.	CASSVDLGQAGELFF	TGTGCCAGCAGCGTAGACTTGGGTCAGGCCGGGGAGCTGTTTTTT
.	TRBJ2-2	TRBV7-9	TRBD2	CASSFGLADTGELFF	TGTGCCAGCAGCTTCGGACTAGCGGACACCGGGGAGCTGTTTTTT
.	TRBJ1-4	TRBV5-1	TRBD1	CASSLSGGAGEKLFF	TGCGCCAGCAGCTTGTCAGGGGGCGCTGGGGAAAAACTGTTTTTT
.	TRBJ2-7	TRBV6-6	.	CASSTPPPSYEQYF	TGTGCCAGCAGCACTCCGCCCCCCTCCTACGAGCAGTACTTC
.	TRBJ1-1	TRBV11-2	TRBD1	CASSSTGVTEAFF	TGTGCCAGCAGCTCGACAGGGGTCACTGAAGCTTTCTTT
.	TRBJ2-3	TRBV7-2	.	CASSLARWTTGPDTQYF	TGTGCCAGCAGCTTAGCGAGATGGACTACGGGACCAGATACGCAGTATTTT
.	TRBJ2-5	TRBV5-1	.	CASSPALAEGTQYF	TGCGCCAGCAGCCCTGCGCTAGCTGAAGGGACCCAGTACTTC
.	TRBJ2-7	TRBV5-1	.	CASSLDRDHEQYF	TGCGCCAGCAGCTTGGACAGGGACCACGAGCAGTACTTC
.	TRBJ2-7	TRBV4-2	TRBD2	CASSQGGTILSEQYF	TGTGCCAGCAGCCAAGGGGGGACTATCCTGAGTGAGCAGTACTTC
.	TRBJ1-4	TRBV25-1	.	CASSELIGGFYEKLFF	TGTGCCAGCAGTGAATTAATAGGGGGATTTTATGAAAAACTGTTTTTT
.	TRBJ2-2	TRBV5-1	.	CASAGANTGELFF	TGCGCCAGCGCAGGGGCGAACACCGGGGAGCTGTTTTTT
.	TRBJ1-3	TRBV28	.	CASSPGPGNTIYF	TGTGCCAGCAGCCCAGGTCCTGGAAACACCATATATTTT
.	TRBJ1-3	TRBV14	TRBD1	CASSQARGPGNTIYF	TGTGCCAGCAGCCAAGCAAGGGGGCCGGGAAACACCATATATTTT
.	TRBJ1-2	TRBV28	TRBD1	CASTHQGQNYGYTF	TGTGCCAGCACTCACCAGGGACAGAACTATGGCTACACCTTC
once	TRBJ2-3	TRBV4-1	TRBD2	CASSHPGTRADTQYF	TGCGCCAGCAGCCATCCCGGGACTAGGGCAGATACGCAGTATTTT
.	TRBJ1-2	TRBV6-4	.	CASSDSGYGYTF	TGTGCCAGCAGTGACTCCGGCTATGGCTACACCTTC
.	TRBJ2-5	TRBV7-8	.	CASSPTMGAGETQYF	TGTGCCAGCAGCCCCACCATGGGGGCTGGGGAGACCCAGTACTTC
.	TRBJ1-3	TRBV10-3	.	CAISERGISGNTIYF	TGTGCCATCAGTGAAAGGGGAATCTCTGGAAACACCATATATTTT
.	TRBJ2-7	TRBV5-5	TRBD2	CASSQREGRYEQYF	TGTGCCAGCAGCCAGCGGGAGGGGCGCTACGAGCAGTACTTC
.	TRBJ1-3	TRBV9	.	CASSVATAGGAGNTIYF	TGTGCCAGCAGCGTAGCTACGGCGGGGGGCGCGGGAAACACCATATATTTT
.	TRBJ2-7	TRBV18	TRBD2	CASSPTGGGLYEQYF	TGTGCCAGCTCACCAACTGGCGGGGGGCTCTACGAGCAGTACTTC
.	TRBJ2-5	TRBV30	.	CAWSVRGGGAGAQYF	TGTGCCTGGAGTGTAAGAGGGGGGGGTGCAGGGGCCCAGTACTTC
.	TRBJ1-1	TRBV2	.	CASSQTLNTEAFF	TGTGCCAGCAGCCAGACTCTGAACACTGAAGCTTTCTTT
.	TRBJ2-5	TRBV6-6	TRBD2	CASSYSTSGGVETQYF	TGTGCCAGCAGTTACTCAACTAGCGGGGGTGTAGAGACCCAGTACTTC
.	TRBJ2-2	TRBV18	.	CASSPQQGNTGELFF	TGTGCCAGCTCACCGCAACAGGGGAACACCGGGGAGCTGTTTTTT
.	TRBJ2-5	TRBV7-9	.	CASSPGGQVGTQYF	TGTGCCAGCAGCCCAGGGGGGCAGGTGGGGACCCAGTACTTC
.	TRBJ2-1	TRBV10-3	TRBD2	CAISALAGTYNEQFF	TGTGCCATCAGTGCGCTAGCGGGGACGTACAATGAGCAGTTCTTC
.	TRBJ2-3	TRBV19	.	CASSWAADTQYF	TGTGCCAGTAGTTGGGCAGCAGATACGCAGTATTTT
.	TRBJ1-5	TRBV10-1	.	CASSLRGHQPQHF	TGCGCCAGCAGCTTACGAGGGCATCAGCCCCAGCATTTT
.	TRBJ1-4	TRBV28	.	CASRLEEKLFF	TGTGCCAGCAGACTTGAAGAAAAACTGTTTTTT
.	TRBJ2-2	TRBV5-1	.	CASAGGQYTGELFF	TGCGCCAGCGCCGGGGGACAGTACACCGGGGAGCTGTTTTTT
.	TRBJ2-1	TRBV7-8	.	CASSLVGGTYNEQFF	TGTGCCAGCAGCTTAGTTGGGGGGACCTACAATGAGCAGTTCTTC